The rows below give T cell receptor beta chains drawn from one sample of a study of technical replicates of blood from several donors. The method was immunoSEQ multiplex PCR; TCRdb's version includes in-frame clones alone and lacks a portion of them. The table includes approximately 73,000 clones, 90% to 95% detected once. Input material: T cells isolated from PBMCs. The origin of the receptors is a human donor in good health. The CDR3 runs from the conserved cysteine through the conserved F or W. Fields, in order: CDR3 length, J gene, clone size, D gene, V gene, CDR3 protein, CDR3 DNA. D genes are given only for firm matches. Only some rows state a clone size, as once, few, many or a class for expanded clones.

len: 16
j_gene: TRBJ2-1
abundance: -
d_gene: TRBD2
v_gene: TRBV18
CDR3aa: CASSTLGLALYNEQFF
CDR3nt: TGTGCCAGCTCAACCTTAGGACTAGCCCTCTACAATGAGCAGTTCTTC

len: 14
j_gene: TRBJ2-1
abundance: -
d_gene: TRBD2
v_gene: TRBV7-9
CDR3aa: CASSSLSGRNEQFF
CDR3nt: TGTGCCAGCAGCTCCCTTAGCGGGAGAAATGAGCAGTTCTTC

len: 16
j_gene: TRBJ1-2
abundance: -
d_gene: -
v_gene: TRBV28
CDR3aa: CASSLGAAGLNYGYTF
CDR3nt: TGTGCCAGCAGTTTAGGGGCGGCAGGGCTTAACTATGGCTACACCTTC

len: 11
j_gene: TRBJ2-1
abundance: -
d_gene: -
v_gene: TRBV6-6
CDR3aa: CASSHRTGQFF
CDR3nt: TGTGCCAGCAGCCATAGAACGGGACAGTTCTTC

len: 15
j_gene: TRBJ2-3
abundance: -
d_gene: TRBD1
v_gene: TRBV29-1
CDR3aa: CSVLRTGGSTDTQYF
CDR3nt: TGCAGCGTTCTTCGGACAGGGGGTAGCACAGATACGCAGTATTTT

len: 19
j_gene: TRBJ1-1
abundance: few
d_gene: TRBD1
v_gene: TRBV5-4
CDR3aa: CASSLAPRRGRGRVTEAFF
CDR3nt: TGTGCCAGCAGCTTGGCCCCCAGAAGGGGCAGGGGGCGAGTCACTGAAGCTTTCTTT

len: 14
j_gene: TRBJ1-1
abundance: few
d_gene: TRBD1
v_gene: TRBV19
CDR3aa: CASSMTGANTEAFF
CDR3nt: TGTGCCAGTAGTATGACAGGGGCGAACACTGAAGCTTTCTTT

len: 13
j_gene: TRBJ2-3
abundance: -
d_gene: -
v_gene: TRBV10-3
CDR3aa: CATGQGITDTQYF
CDR3nt: TGTGCCACCGGCCAGGGTATCACAGATACGCAGTATTTT

len: 15
j_gene: TRBJ2-3
abundance: -
d_gene: -
v_gene: TRBV14
CDR3aa: CASRTSWLPTDTQYF
CDR3nt: TGTGCCAGCAGGACTTCGTGGCTCCCGACCGATACGCAGTATTTT

len: 16
j_gene: TRBJ1-1
abundance: -
d_gene: TRBD1
v_gene: TRBV5-1
CDR3aa: CASSFQGQGVGTEAFF
CDR3nt: TGCGCCAGCAGCTTCCAGGGACAGGGGGTAGGGACTGAAGCTTTCTTT

len: 13
j_gene: TRBJ2-7
abundance: -
d_gene: TRBD2
v_gene: TRBV10-3
CDR3aa: CAIGTSGSHEQYF
CDR3nt: TGTGCCATCGGGACTAGCGGGAGTCACGAGCAGTACTTC

len: 17
j_gene: TRBJ2-3
abundance: -
d_gene: TRBD2
v_gene: TRBV7-3
CDR3aa: CASSSTGGGGTTDTQYF
CDR3nt: TGTGCCAGCAGCTCTACGGGCGGCGGGGGGACAACAGATACGCAGTATTTT

len: 13
j_gene: TRBJ2-5
abundance: -
d_gene: TRBD2
v_gene: TRBV27
CDR3aa: CASSLSPGGGSYF
CDR3nt: TGTGCCAGCAGTTTATCCCCCGGGGGGGGCTCTTACTTC

len: 14
j_gene: TRBJ1-5
abundance: -
d_gene: -
v_gene: TRBV2
CDR3aa: CASMLDRSNQPQHF
CDR3nt: TGTGCCAGCATGCTCGACAGGAGCAATCAGCCCCAGCATTTT

len: 15
j_gene: TRBJ1-1
abundance: -
d_gene: TRBD1
v_gene: TRBV15
CDR3aa: CATREGDRGNTEAFF
CDR3nt: TGTGCCACCAGGGAAGGGGACAGGGGGAACACTGAAGCTTTCTTT

len: 16
j_gene: TRBJ2-3
abundance: once
d_gene: TRBD2
v_gene: TRBV7-3
CDR3aa: CASSSLAGASTDTQYF
CDR3nt: TGTGCCAGCAGCTCCTTAGCGGGGGCCAGCACAGATACGCAGTATTTT

len: 16
j_gene: TRBJ1-2
abundance: -
d_gene: TRBD1
v_gene: TRBV6-1
CDR3aa: CASSGPEGTVNYGYTF
CDR3nt: TGTGCCAGCAGTGGTCCGGAGGGGACAGTGAACTATGGCTACACCTTC

len: 13
j_gene: TRBJ1-2
abundance: -
d_gene: TRBD1
v_gene: TRBV27
CDR3aa: CASRQTGGDGYTF
CDR3nt: TGTGCCAGCAGGCAAACAGGGGGCGATGGCTACACCTTC

len: 12
j_gene: TRBJ1-4
abundance: -
d_gene: TRBD1
v_gene: TRBV7-9
CDR3aa: CASSTGQKKLFF
CDR3nt: TGTGCCAGCAGCACGGGACAGAAAAAACTGTTTTTT

len: 16
j_gene: TRBJ2-5
abundance: -
d_gene: TRBD2
v_gene: TRBV11-3
CDR3aa: CASSLILAGGKETQYF
CDR3nt: TGTGCCAGCAGCTTAATCTTGGCGGGGGGTAAAGAGACCCAGTACTTC

len: 14
j_gene: TRBJ2-7
abundance: -
d_gene: -
v_gene: TRBV18
CDR3aa: CASSLGGTNYEQYF
CDR3nt: TGTGCCAGCTCACTGGGCGGGACCAACTACGAGCAGTACTTC

len: 20
j_gene: TRBJ2-1
abundance: -
d_gene: TRBD2
v_gene: TRBV7-6
CDR3aa: CASSLPRRGGLGSSYNEQFF
CDR3nt: TGTGCCAGCAGCTTACCTCGACGGGGGGGCTTAGGTAGTTCCTACAATGAGCAGTTCTTC

len: 14
j_gene: TRBJ2-1
abundance: -
d_gene: -
v_gene: TRBV19
CDR3aa: CASSRDTRYNEQFF
CDR3nt: TGTGCCTCTAGCCGGGACACGCGGTACAATGAGCAGTTCTTC

len: 19
j_gene: TRBJ2-7
abundance: -
d_gene: TRBD2
v_gene: TRBV28
CDR3aa: CASKPQAGTSRYFSYEQYF
CDR3nt: TGTGCCAGCAAACCTCAGGCGGGGACTAGCCGTTACTTCTCCTACGAGCAGTACTTC

len: 18
j_gene: TRBJ2-5
abundance: -
d_gene: TRBD2
v_gene: TRBV14
CDR3aa: CASSLAFPGTSGKETQYF
CDR3nt: TGTGCCAGCAGCCTAGCCTTTCCCGGGACTAGCGGCAAAGAGACCCAGTACTTC

len: 16
j_gene: TRBJ2-5
abundance: -
d_gene: -
v_gene: TRBV2
CDR3aa: CASSEHFRETGETQYF
CDR3nt: TGTGCCAGCAGTGAACATTTCCGGGAAACGGGGGAGACCCAGTACTTC

len: 13
j_gene: TRBJ2-1
abundance: -
d_gene: TRBD2
v_gene: TRBV12-5
CDR3aa: CASGLGGGNEQFF
CDR3nt: TGTGCTAGTGGTTTGGGGGGGGGCAATGAGCAGTTCTTC

len: 15
j_gene: TRBJ2-7
abundance: -
d_gene: TRBD2
v_gene: TRBV28
CDR3aa: CASSLYPGGGNEQYF
CDR3nt: TGTGCCAGCAGTTTATACCCGGGAGGAGGTAACGAGCAGTACTTC

len: 14
j_gene: TRBJ1-5
abundance: -
d_gene: -
v_gene: TRBV9
CDR3aa: CASSAGTRNQPQHF
CDR3nt: TGTGCCAGCAGCGCCGGGACAAGAAATCAGCCCCAGCATTTT

len: 14
j_gene: TRBJ2-5
abundance: -
d_gene: -
v_gene: TRBV19
CDR3aa: CASKATVGRETQYF
CDR3nt: TGTGCCAGTAAGGCGACAGTGGGAAGGGAGACCCAGTACTTC

len: 12
j_gene: TRBJ1-5
abundance: -
d_gene: TRBD1
v_gene: TRBV6-6
CDR3aa: CASKGANQPQHF
CDR3nt: TGTGCCAGCAAGGGGGCGAATCAGCCCCAGCATTTT

len: 15
j_gene: TRBJ2-1
abundance: -
d_gene: TRBD2
v_gene: TRBV6-1
CDR3aa: CASKIPGTSPNEQFF
CDR3nt: TGTGCCAGCAAAATACCCGGGACTAGCCCCAATGAGCAGTTCTTC

len: 14
j_gene: TRBJ1-2
abundance: -
d_gene: -
v_gene: TRBV5-1
CDR3aa: CASSTGVNVPGYTF
CDR3nt: TGCGCCAGCAGTACCGGGGTGAACGTGCCCGGCTACACCTTC

len: 15
j_gene: TRBJ1-5
abundance: once
d_gene: -
v_gene: TRBV7-9
CDR3aa: CASSLGVGGGQPQHF
CDR3nt: TGTGCCAGCAGCTTAGGAGTAGGAGGCGGGCAGCCCCAGCATTTT

len: 13
j_gene: TRBJ2-1
abundance: -
d_gene: -
v_gene: TRBV6-5
CDR3aa: CASRAIVYNEQFF
CDR3nt: TGTGCCAGCAGGGCCATCGTATACAATGAGCAGTTCTTC

len: 11
j_gene: TRBJ1-2
abundance: -
d_gene: -
v_gene: TRBV4-1
CDR3aa: CASQGWYGYTF
CDR3nt: TGCGCCAGTCAGGGGTGGTATGGCTACACCTTC